The entry below gives a single T cell receptor (beta chain) sequence along with its context. In the study's own analysis: Counts of nucleated cells, estimated from reference gene primer amplification, were obtained. Produced via immunoSEQ multiplex PCR; TCRdb's table is partial and in-frame only. The DNA was the basis for D and trimming; V, J and clone size are from that table. This repertoire shows 100,000 to 120,000 clones, 87% found once; its top ten account for 4% to 5.5%. These data originate in a study of blood T cell repertoires in COVID-19. Study in general: In each case, the material was cDNA or gDNA derived from T cells, B-cell-depleted T cells, or PBMCs.

Trimming stripped 0 bases from V and 10 bases from J, with 19 bases between. The CDR3 consists of 17 residues. From germline, CDR1 is MNHEY and CDR2 SMNVEV (reference sequence). This receptor was obtained from a human donor in a cohort sampled during active COVID-19. Material for sequencing was peripheral blood. This chain joins TRBV27 and TRBJ1-6; no firm D call. CDR3: CASSLSVQDVLYSPLHF. The DNA of the CDR3 is TGTGCCAGCAGTTTATCGGTGCAGGATGTATTATACTCACCCCTCCACTTT.